This T cell receptor beta chain emerged from a study of blood T cell repertoires in COVID-19 (TCRdb year 2020). A note on the overall study: Samples from collaborators originated in the United States, Italy and Spain and spanned both the acute and convalescent phases of COVID-19. Where available, HLA class I and class II types were obtained from metadata supplied by the sample provider rather than from assay-based typing. The material from the prospective study consisted of cDNA or gDNA derived from T cells, B-cell-depleted T cells, or PBMCs. The samples were drawn from two sources: the first 160 participants of the ongoing ImmuneRACE study, and over 950 subjects contributed by 6 global collaborators. Deeply sampled blood TCRbeta repertoires from subjects exposed to, actively infected with, or recovered from COVID-19 were included in the dataset. The sample metadata nearly always contained a de-identified subject ID, COVID-19 status, age in years and sex. The repertoires were released in a freely available public database intended as a resource for research on the immune response to SARS-CoV-2. General conclusions and limits of the study: The amount of clinical and demographic metadata varied by source and participant and was provided uncurated.

The junction shows trimming of 1 base on V and 7 bases on J, plus 17 bases between the germline ends. The CDR3 goes from the cysteine to the phenylalanine over 15 residues. Solely the CDR3 DNA is kept, with 45 bases framed from the first base. CDR1 SGHDN and CDR2 FVKESK are derived from the germline V gene. Each collaborating institution followed its own protocols to collect whole blood in K2EDTA tubes. Collaborator samples were shipped for TCRbeta analysis as frozen whole blood, isolated PBMCs, or DNA extracted from either sample type. Points on this clone: The target of this receptor is not known. Within one base of it there is no much larger clone, and no base qualities were kept.

TCRbeta CDR3 regions were amplified from genomic DNA using the immunoSEQ Assay, a bias-controlled multiplex PCR. Turning to the authors' computational methods: Within the assay, amplification of reference gene primers was used to estimate how many nucleated cells each sample contained. To quantify the absolute abundance of each unique TCRbeta CDR3 rearrangement, sequence reads were collapsed and filtered. Productive Simpson clonality was computed per sample as the square root of Simpson's diversity index over productive rearrangements. Here the immuneACCESS table is served through TCRdb, limited to in-frame sequences with V and J called. Missing clones are a known gap in these copies; in checked studies unresolved V genes cover under half, and the rest lacks a known reason. V, J and clone size derive from that table, while D and trimming were established from the DNA sequence. Recorded for this sample are 130,000 or so clones; roughly 89% of them occurred a single time. The ten top clones hold 15% to 20% of the sample.

The source is a man in his fifties or sixties with active or convalescent COVID-19. The V gene is TRBV14 and the J gene is TRBJ2-7; the D gene is perhaps TRBD1, from 5 matching bases. Sequencing was performed on peripheral blood. The base sequence is TGTGCCAGCAGCCAAGGATCAGGGTGGAGTGGTGAGCAGTACTTC. Its amino acids are CASSQGSGWSGEQYF.